Following are 32 T cell receptor beta chains from one sample sequenced in a study of blood T cell repertoires in COVID-19. The repertoire was sequenced with immunoSEQ multiplex PCR; TCRdb's copy has only in-frame clones and lacks some. Of around 140,000 clones listed, approximately 92% were seen once; the top ten hold 10% to 15%. Sequencing was done on a sample of peripheral blood. These receptors came from a man younger than 30 with COVID-19, enrolled during active disease.

V gene TRBV28 combines with J gene TRBJ2-7, with TRBD2 matching 8 bases. V gave up 3 bases and J gave up 5 bases; unmatched junction bases: 9. CDR3 size: 15 residues. CDR1 is MDHEN and CDR2 is SYDVKM in the germline V gene. CDR3 DNA sequence: TGTGCCAGCAGTTTGGGATCCGCGGGAGGCCACGAGCAGTACTTC. Translating it yields CASSLGSAGGHEQYF.

The chain carries TRBV10-1 and TRBJ2-1; no firm D call. This CDR3 contains 14 residues. Germline assignment: CDR1 WNHNN and CDR2 SYGVQD (reference sequence). The V and J ends lost 4 bases and 0 bases respectively, with 7 bases between them. The CDR3 DNA reads as TGCGCCAGCAGTGCTACTCTCTCCTACAATGAGCAGTTCTTC. It translates to CASSATLSYNEQFF.

The V and J genes are TRBV15 and TRBJ2-2; D perhaps matches TRBD1 (5 bases). This CDR3 comprises 15 residues. V was clipped by 5 bases and J by 6 bases, with 16 bases between them. Germline V gene lookup returns CDR1 LNHNV and CDR2 YYDKDF (reference sequence). The CDR3 protein is CATSPERVQAGELFF. The DNA for the CDR3 is TGTGCCACCAGCCCCGAAAGGGTACAGGCCGGGGAGCTGTTTTTT.

The chain has TRBV9 and TRBJ1-6, with 9 nucleotides matching TRBD1. CDR1 and CDR2 (germline): SGDLS, YYNGEE. The CDR3 contains 17 residues. The V segment lost 0 bases and the J segment 4 bases; nucleotides outside the gene matches: 5. CDR3 DNA: TGTGCCAGCAGCGTAGAAGCAGGACAGGGGTATAATTCACCCCTCCACTTT. This translates into CASSVEAGQGYNSPLHF.

By sample share, this clone is medium-sized. The rearrangement links TRBV6-2 or TRBV6-3 to TRBJ2-2; TRBD2 aligns across 7 bases. V shed 7 bases and J 2 bases; nucleotides not matched to a gene: 10. CDR1 is MNHEY, CDR2 SVGEGT, per germline. This CDR3 contains 16 residues. In nucleotides, the CDR3 is TGTGCCAGCACCCCCGGACTAGTATTCAACACCGGGGAGCTGTTTTTT. It translates to CASTPGLVFNTGELFF.

V and J are TRBV9 and TRBJ1-1; TRBD1 is a possible D gene (6 bases). The CDR3 extends over 17 amino acids. CDR1 is SGDLS and CDR2 is YYNGEE in the germline V gene. V lost 1 base and J 4 bases, leaving 20 bases between the germline ends. The CDR3 loop reads CASSVSGGASMSTEAFF. The CDR3 DNA sequence: TGTGCCAGCAGCGTAAGCGGGGGCGCATCAATGAGCACTGAAGCTTTCTTT.

The gene calls are TRBV27 and TRBJ2-7, with D possibly TRBD1 on 6 matching bases. The germline V and J ends were trimmed by 6 bases and 0 bases, with 15 bases remaining between them. The CDR3 loop spans 15 amino acids. The V gene's germline CDR1 is MNHEY and CDR2 SMNVEV (reference sequence). The CDR3: CASRADLGGSYEQYF. CDR3 DNA: TGTGCCAGCAGGGCGGACCTAGGGGGCTCCTACGAGCAGTACTTC.

This chain uses TRBV18 with TRBJ1-1; no firm D call. Trimming cost V 6 bases and J 2 bases, with 10 bases left between them. The CDR3 is 13 residues long. From germline, CDR1 is KGHSH and CDR2 LQKENI. The CDR3 sequence is CASSRRVNTEAFF. DNA of the CDR3: TGTGCCAGCTCTCGCCGGGTCAACACTGAAGCTTTCTTT.

J is TRBJ2-3 and V is TRBV9, with TRBD2 identical over 8 bases. Losses at the gene ends were 4 bases for V and 6 bases for J; bases not matched to a gene: 13. The length of the CDR3 is 16 residues. Looked up from germline, CDR1 is SGDLS and CDR2 is YYNGEE. The CDR3 region is CASSLKAGASGDTQYF. Here the CDR3 DNA reads TGTGCCAGCAGCTTAAAAGCGGGAGCCTCGGGGGATACGCAGTATTTT.

The V and J genes are TRBV12-3 or TRBV12-4 and TRBJ2-3, with 8 positions matching TRBD2. The ends lost 8 bases at V and 6 bases at J; junction bases unmatched: 7. The CDR3 length is 13 residues. This CDR3 is CASRRTSSDTQYF. CDR3 DNA: TGTGCCAGCCGAAGGACTAGCTCGGATACGCAGTATTTT.

The V and J genes are TRBV30 and TRBJ1-5; D may be TRBD1 (5 bases). V was trimmed by 2 bases and J by 7 bases, leaving 15 bases between them. Germline CDR1 and CDR2: GTSNPN and SVGIG (reference sequence). The CDR3 contains 14 residues. CDR3: CAWSPLRGAQPQHF. CDR3 coding DNA: TGTGCCTGGAGTCCCCTGCGGGGCGCGCAGCCCCAGCATTTT. Drawing the rest from reference TRBV30 and TRBJ1-5, the complete variable domain is SQTIHQWPATLVQPVGSPLSLECTVEGTSNPNLYWYRQAAGRGLQLLFYSVGIGQISSEVPQNLSASRPQDRQFILSSKKLLLSDSGFYLCAWSPLRGAQPQHFGDGTRLSIL.

J is TRBJ1-1 and V is TRBV12-3 or TRBV12-4, with D possibly being TRBD1 (5 bases). With 2 bases removed from V and 6 bases from J, the gap between germline ends came to 10 bases. The CDR3 contains 13 residues. CDR3 residues: CASSLRRDAEAFF. DNA of the CDR3: TGTGCCAGCAGTTTAAGGCGGGACGCTGAAGCTTTCTTT.

The gene calls are TRBV11-2 and TRBJ2-2; D call uncertain. The CDR3 spans 14 residues. The V gene's germline CDR1 is SGHAT and CDR2 FQNNGV. With 3 bases removed from V and 4 bases from J, the gap between germline ends came to 9 bases. DNA for the CDR3: TGTGCCAGCAGCTTCGGATCGGGCACCGGGGAGCTGTTTTTT. This translates into CASSFGSGTGELFF.

The genes are TRBV6-2 or TRBV6-3 and TRBJ2-1; maybe TRBD2 (5 bases). From germline, CDR1 is MNHEY and CDR2 SVGEGT. V lost 5 bases, J lost 9 bases, and 5 bases lay in between. The CDR3 length is 10 residues. The CDR3 coding sequence is TGTGCCAGCAGTCGGGGTGAGCAGTTCTTC. It encodes CASSRGEQFF.

The CDR3 spells CAWSVLAGLTDTQYF. The DNA for the CDR3 is TGTGCCTGGAGTGTACTAGCGGGGCTCACAGATACGCAGTATTTT. The chain carries TRBV30 and TRBJ2-3; 10 nucleotides agree with TRBD2. The V and J ends lost 0 bases and 2 bases, in that order; junction bases with no gene match: 2. CDR1 and CDR2 (germline): GTSNPN, SVGIG (reference sequence). The CDR3 has 15 amino acids.

V gene TRBV28 combines with J gene TRBJ2-1; TRBD2 agrees at 8 bases. The CDR3 totals 18 residues. V shed 5 bases, J shed 0 bases, and the junction held 12 bases outside the gene matches. Looked up from germline, CDR1 is MDHEN and CDR2 is SYDVKM. DNA of the CDR3: TGTGCCAGCAGTCCCCGGCTAGCGGGTTTTCCCTCCTACAATGAGCAGTTCTTC. It yields the protein CASSPRLAGFPSYNEQFF.

The chain links TRBV6-5 to TRBJ2-7, with a tentative D call TRBD2 (5 bases). Trimming took 5 bases from V and 0 from J, leaving 14 bases between them. The CDR3 totals 15 residues. Germline loops: CDR1 MNHEY, CDR2 SVGAGI. The CDR3 loop reads CASSLRTGSSYEQYF. CDR3 sequence (DNA): TGTGCCAGCAGTCTGAGGACGGGGAGCTCCTACGAGCAGTACTTC.

The chain joins TRBV7-3 to TRBJ1-1; 8 positions agree with TRBD1. The CDR3 totals 14 residues. The J segment lost 4 bases and the V segment lost 5 bases, leaving 6 bases of the junction unmatched. The germline V gene has CDR1 SGHTA and CDR2 FQGTGA. CDR3 region: CASSPRGRGTEAFF. The CDR3, as DNA: TGTGCCAGCAGCCCCAGGGGGCGCGGCACTGAAGCTTTCTTT.

The V gene is TRBV7-9, the J gene TRBJ2-1; 15 nucleotides line up with TRBD2. The J segment lost 8 bases and the V segment lost 5 bases, leaving 10 bases of the junction unmatched. The CDR3 is made up of 17 amino acids. Germline CDR1 and CDR2: SEHNR and FQNEAQ (reference sequence). The CDR3 region has the DNA TGTGCCAGCAGCCGGGGACTAGCGGGAGGTCGGGCCGATGAGCAGTTCTTC. This sequence encodes CASSRGLAGGRADEQFF. Together with reference TRBV7-9 and TRBJ2-1, the CDR3 gives the full variable domain: DTGVSQNPRHKITKRGQNVTFRCDPISEHNRLYWYRQTLGQGPEFLTYFQNEAQLEKSRLLSDRFSAERPKGSFSTLEIQRTEQGDSAMYLCASSRGLAGGRADEQFFGPGTRLTVL.

The chain is built from TRBV4-1 and TRBJ2-1, with TRBD1 matching over 7 bases. Germline V lookup: CDR1 MGHRA, CDR2 YSYEKL. The CDR3 is made up of 16 amino acids. V lost 4 bases, J lost 4 bases, and 10 bases stayed unmatched. In nucleotides, the CDR3 is TGCGCCAGCAGCCCGATCGGAAGGGGGCCTTACAATGAGCAGTTCTTC. It is translated as CASSPIGRGPYNEQFF.

This chain links TRBV23-1 with TRBJ2-5, with 8 positions matching TRBD1. TRBV23-1 is given ORF status, its function remaining uncertain. V lost 4 bases, J lost 6 bases, and 10 bases stayed unmatched. The CDR3 spans 15 residues. The CDR3 region has the DNA TGCGCCAGCAGTCCTCACCCGGACAGGGTAAAGACCCAGTACTTC. It codes for CASSPHPDRVKTQYF.

J is TRBJ2-7 and V is TRBV4-1; 7 bases match TRBD1. Trimming at V came to 0 bases and at J to 0 bases, leaving 11 bases not matched to a gene. Germline V lookup: CDR1 MGHRA, CDR2 YSYEKL. The CDR3 extends over 18 amino acids. The chain's CDR3 is CASSQDRERGPLSYEQYF. Written as DNA, the CDR3 is TGCGCCAGCAGCCAAGATCGAGAGAGGGGGCCGCTCTCCTACGAGCAGTACTTC.

This CDR3 reads CSFHGSHEQYF. In DNA, the CDR3 is TGCAGTTTTCACGGGAGCCACGAGCAGTACTTC. J is TRBJ2-7 and V is TRBV20-1; the D gene is possibly TRBD2 (6 bases). The CDR3 is 11 residues long. CDR1 DFQATT and CDR2 SNEGSKA come from the germline V gene (reference sequence). V was clipped by 8 bases and J by 5 bases, with 13 bases between them.

V is TRBV6-6 and J is TRBJ1-5; D remains unclear. Germline CDR1 and CDR2: MNHNY and SVGAGI (reference sequence). V was trimmed by 6 bases and J by 0 bases, leaving 12 bases between them. CDR3 length: 15 amino acids. The CDR3 DNA sequence: TGTGCCAGCAGGGACCCGGGGTTTAGCAATCAGCCCCAGCATTTT. Its protein is CASRDPGFSNQPQHF.

The CDR3 protein is CASSLFGGSGNYNEQFF. The CDR3 nucleotides are TGCGCCAGCAGCTTGTTCGGGGGTAGCGGGAACTACAATGAGCAGTTCTTC. This chain uses TRBV5-1 with TRBJ2-1, with 8 bases that match TRBD2. The V gene end was trimmed by 1 base and the J gene end by 3 bases; junction bases not matched to a gene: 9. The germline CDR1 and CDR2 sequences are SGHRS and YFSETQ. The CDR3 totals 17 residues.

The chain links TRBV4-2 to TRBJ2-5; perhaps TRBD2 as D (5 bases). Per the germline V gene, CDR1 is LGHNA and CDR2 is YNFKEQ. Trimming removed 4 bases at V and 5 bases at J, with 8 bases between. The CDR3 totals 12 residues. The CDR3 reads CASSLLGETQYF. For the CDR3, the DNA is TGTGCCAGCAGCCTACTAGGGGAGACCCAGTACTTC.

The chain combines TRBV6-2 or TRBV6-3 with TRBJ2-1; 11 bases are a match to TRBD2. The CDR3 length is 16 residues. The V segment lost 6 bases and the J segment 8 bases; nucleotides outside the gene matches: 12. CDR1 is MNHEY, CDR2 SVGEGT, per germline. The CDR3 loop reads CASSGSGRASFDEQFF. DNA of the CDR3: TGTGCCAGCAGCGGTAGCGGGAGGGCCTCGTTCGATGAGCAGTTCTTC.

The V call is TRBV7-9, the J call TRBJ2-1; D perhaps matches TRBD2 (6 bases). Germline V CDR1 and CDR2: SEHNR, FQNEAQ (reference sequence). The CDR3 spans 16 residues. V shed 7 bases and J shed 0 bases, with 16 bases lying between them. The CDR3 DNA follows: TGTGCCAGCACCCCCAAGGGGCGGGGCTCCTACAATGAGCAGTTCTTC. Translating it yields CASTPKGRGSYNEQFF.

The V gene is TRBV7-9, the J gene TRBJ2-3, with D tentatively TRBD2 (5 bases). The germline V gene encodes CDR1 SEHNR and CDR2 FQNEAQ (reference sequence). V shed 5 bases and J shed 6 bases, with 9 bases lying between them. The CDR3 covers 12 residues. The CDR3, as DNA: TGTGCCAGCAGCCATAGCGTCGATACGCAGTATTTT. It codes for CASSHSVDTQYF.

This clone was observed a few times. The rearrangement joins TRBV5-4 to TRBJ2-1; D might be TRBD2 (5 bases). Trimming took 1 base from V and 9 from J, leaving 20 bases between them. Germline CDR1 is SGHNT and CDR2 is YYREEE (reference sequence). The CDR3 contains 16 residues. CDR3 DNA sequence: TGTGCCAGCAGCTTGTCTCGCCGTTTAGCGTTTACTGAGCAGTTCTTC. Amino acids: CASSLSRRLAFTEQFF.

The DNA for the CDR3 is TGTGCCAGCAGCCAAGATCCAGGCACCTCTGGAAACACCATATATTTT. Translating it yields CASSQDPGTSGNTIYF. The chain joins TRBV4-2 to TRBJ1-3; no reliable D call. Germline CDR1 is LGHNA and CDR2 is YNFKEQ. The CDR3 is 16 residues long. V was cut by 0 bases and J by 0 bases, with 9 bases left in between.

This chain joins TRBV7-3 and TRBJ2-1; 8 bases agree with TRBD1. After removal of 3 bases from V and 8 bases from J, the junction contained 9 bases not matched to a gene. The CDR3 has 15 residues. Germline V CDR1 and CDR2: SGHTA, FQGTGA. The CDR3 sequence is CASSFFGQGHDEQFF. The CDR3 bases are TGTGCCAGCAGCTTTTTTGGACAGGGACACGATGAGCAGTTCTTC.